This T cell receptor beta chain was profiled in a study of blood T cell repertoires in COVID-19. This CDR3 is 14 amino acids long. The germline gives CDR1 SNHLY, CDR2 FYNNEI. V dropped 4 bases and J dropped 6 bases, with 14 bases sitting between them. Using immunoSEQ multiplex PCR, the repertoire was profiled, and TCRdb retains in-frame clones only, with some absent. The sample includes 250,000 to 350,000 clones, 85% seen only once; the top ten take under 3%. The source of this sequence is a woman aged 50 to 60 who had recovered from COVID-19. Material for sequencing was PBMCs or T cells enriched from blood (not recorded which). The rearrangement joins TRBV2 to TRBJ2-3; D perhaps matches TRBD1 (5 bases). CDR3 nucleotide sequence: TGTGCCAGCAGTGCCCGTGGCAGGGTCGATACGCAGTATTTT. Residues: CASSARGRVDTQYF. Supplemented by reference TRBV2 and TRBJ2-3, the full variable domain reads EPEVTQTPSHQVTQMGQEVILRCVPISNHLYFYWYRQILGQKVEFLVSFYNNEISEKSEIFDDQFSVERPDGSNFTLKIRSTKLEDSAMYFCASSARGRVDTQYFGPGTRLTVL.